These 9 T cell receptor beta chains share one sample of origin, sequenced in a study of T cells in Graves' hyperthyroidism and ophthalmopathy. Authors of the study amplified TCR beta CDR3 regions from RNA transcripts. HTBI primers drove first-round RT-PCR of the TCR CDR3. TCRdb ran MiXCR on the multiplex PCR reads and lists one entry per CDR3 protein. Of fewer than 450,000 distinct CDR3 sequences in the sample, 11% to 15% were seen once. Sequencing was performed on blood. These receptor sequences come from a man aged 50 to 59 with Graves' ophthalmopathy.

The gene calls are TRBV28 and TRBJ2-1; D gene ambiguous. This CDR3 is 18 amino acids long. The V end lost 6 bases, the J end lost 4 bases, and 25 bases lay between the germline ends. The germline V gene encodes CDR1 MDHEN and CDR2 SYDVKM. Here the CDR3 reads CASSALPGVSSRYNEQFF. The CDR3 DNA sequence: TGTGCCAGCAGCGCCCTCCCCGGAGTAAGTTCGCGATACAATGAGCAGTTCTTC.

The chain is built from TRBV10-3 and TRBJ2-5; D may be TRBD2 (6 bases). The germline gives CDR1 ENHRY, CDR2 SYGVKD. Deletions cut 2 bases from V and 7 bases from J, with 14 bases between. This CDR3 has 14 amino acids. DNA for the CDR3: TGTGCCATCAGTGAGCCAGGACTGGGAGGGACCCAGTACTTC. This encodes CAISEPGLGGTQYF.

In this sample, this clonotype turned up a few times. The chain employs TRBV6-1 and TRBJ1-2; D uncertain. The V gene's germline CDR1 is MNHNS and CDR2 SASEGT. The CDR3 extends over 14 amino acids. V shed 4 bases and J shed 0 bases, with 9 bases lying between them. CDR3 sequence (DNA): TGTGCCAGCAGTGTAACAGTTCCTAACTATGGCTACACCTTC. Translation: CASSVTVPNYGYTF.

This clonotype appeared many times. This chain connects TRBV2 to TRBJ2-7, with TRBD1 identical over 11 bases. The CDR3 runs 13 residues. Germline V gene data show CDR1 as SNHLY and CDR2 as FYNNEI. J lost 2 bases, V lost 6 bases, and 0 bases had no gene match. The CDR3 protein is CASRDRGPYEQYF. CDR3 nucleotides: TGTGCCAGCAGGGACAGGGGGCCCTACGAGCAGTACTTC.

In its sample, this clonotype was seen many times. V and J are TRBV6-5 and TRBJ2-7; 12 bases fit TRBD2. V trimming: 2 bases; J trimming: 8 bases; junction bases outside the gene matches: 7. The CDR3 has 15 residues. CDR1 is MNHEY, CDR2 SVGAGI, per germline. The CDR3 loop reads CASSYLTSGRYKQYF. In DNA form, the CDR3 reads TGTGCCAGCAGTTACCTCACTAGCGGGAGGTACAAGCAGTACTTC.

The chain links TRBV28 to TRBJ1-5; D remains unclear. CDR1 is MDHEN, CDR2 SYDVKM, per germline. V was trimmed by 6 bases and J by 0 bases, leaving 12 bases between them. This CDR3 has 15 residues. In DNA, the CDR3 is TGTGCCAGCAGGTCCCAAGACATTAGCAATCAGCCCCAGCATTTT. This codes for CASRSQDISNQPQHF. The full variable domain, in which reference TRBV28 and TRBJ1-5 provide the parts outside the CDR3, is DVKVTQSSRYLVKRTGEKVFLECVQDMDHENMFWYRQDPGLGLRLIYFSYDVKMKEKGDIPEGYSVSREKKERFSLILESASTNQTSMYLCASRSQDISNQPQHFGDGTRLSIL.

The chain uses TRBV7-9 and TRBJ2-2, with a possible D match to TRBD2 (6 bases). CDR1 and CDR2 from the germline V gene are SEHNR and FQNEAQ (reference sequence). V was shortened by 3 bases and J by 3 bases, with 20 bases between the two germline ends. The CDR3 runs to 18 residues. As DNA, the CDR3 is TGTGCCAGCAGCTTGGGATTTTCGAGACTAGGGGACACCGGGGAGCTGTTTTTT. The encoded protein is CASSLGFSRLGDTGELFF.

This clonotype was recorded a few times. The chain carries TRBV29-1 and TRBJ2-3; D is ambiguous. The CDR3 has 11 residues. Germline CDR1 reads SQVTM; CDR2 reads ANQGSEA. V lost 8 bases, J lost 2 bases, and 8 bases lay in between. The CDR3 sequence is CSSGTTDTQYF. Here the CDR3 DNA reads TGCAGCTCAGGCACCACAGATACGCAGTATTTT.

A few counts support this clonotype. The chain carries TRBV29-1 and TRBJ2-3, with D maybe TRBD1 (7 bases). The CDR3 contains 14 residues. Trimming removed 8 bases at V and 2 bases at J, with 17 bases between. Germline V gives CDR1 SQVTM, CDR2 ANQGSEA. The CDR3 region is CSYWGGTVTDTQYF. CDR3 bases: TGCAGCTATTGGGGCGGGACAGTCACAGATACGCAGTATTTT.